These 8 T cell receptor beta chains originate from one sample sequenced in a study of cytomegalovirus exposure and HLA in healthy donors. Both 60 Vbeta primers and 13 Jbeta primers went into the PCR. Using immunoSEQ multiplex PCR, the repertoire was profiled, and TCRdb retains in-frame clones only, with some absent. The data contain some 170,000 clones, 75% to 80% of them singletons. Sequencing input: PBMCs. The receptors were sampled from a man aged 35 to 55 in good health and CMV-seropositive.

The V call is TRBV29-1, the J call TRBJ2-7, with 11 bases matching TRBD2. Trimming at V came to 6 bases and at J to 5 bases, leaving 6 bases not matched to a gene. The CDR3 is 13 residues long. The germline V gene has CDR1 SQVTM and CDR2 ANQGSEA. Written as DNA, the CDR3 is TGCAGCGTACCGGGACTAGCGGTCGACGAGCAGTACTTC. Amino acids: CSVPGLAVDEQYF.

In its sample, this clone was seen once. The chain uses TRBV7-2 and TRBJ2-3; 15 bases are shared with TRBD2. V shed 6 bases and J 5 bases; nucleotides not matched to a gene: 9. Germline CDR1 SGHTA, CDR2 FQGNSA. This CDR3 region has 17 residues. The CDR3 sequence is CASRPPGLAGGRDTQYF. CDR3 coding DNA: TGTGCCAGCAGGCCACCGGGACTAGCGGGAGGAAGAGATACGCAGTATTTT.

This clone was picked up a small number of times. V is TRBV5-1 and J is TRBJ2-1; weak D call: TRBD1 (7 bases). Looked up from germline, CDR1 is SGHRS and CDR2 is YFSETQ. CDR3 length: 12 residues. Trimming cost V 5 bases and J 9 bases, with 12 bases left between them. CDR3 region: CASREGAGEQFF. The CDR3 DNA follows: TGCGCCAGCAGGGAGGGGGCCGGTGAGCAGTTCTTC.

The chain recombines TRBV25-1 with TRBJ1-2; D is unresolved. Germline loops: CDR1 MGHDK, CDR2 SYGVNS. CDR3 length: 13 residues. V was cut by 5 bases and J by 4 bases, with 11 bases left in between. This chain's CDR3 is CASSSTEFYGYTF. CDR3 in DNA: TGTGCCAGCAGTAGCACCGAGTTCTATGGCTACACCTTC.

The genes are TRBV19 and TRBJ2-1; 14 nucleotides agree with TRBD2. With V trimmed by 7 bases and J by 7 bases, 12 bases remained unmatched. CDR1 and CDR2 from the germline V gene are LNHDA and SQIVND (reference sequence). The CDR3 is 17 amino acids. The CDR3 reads CASMAGLAGVAPNEQFF. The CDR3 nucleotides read TGTGCCAGTATGGCGGGACTAGCGGGAGTAGCACCGAATGAGCAGTTCTTC. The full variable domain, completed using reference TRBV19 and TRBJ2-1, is DGGITQSPKYLFRKEGQNVTLSCEQNLNHDAMYWYRQDPGQGLRLIYYSQIVNDFQKGDIAEGYSVSREKKESFPLTVTSAQKNPTAFYLCASMAGLAGVAPNEQFFGPGTRLTVL.

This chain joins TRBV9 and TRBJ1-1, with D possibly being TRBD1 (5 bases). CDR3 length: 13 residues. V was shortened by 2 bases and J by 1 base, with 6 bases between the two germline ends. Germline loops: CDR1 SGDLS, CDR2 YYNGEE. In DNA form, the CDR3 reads TGTGCCAGCAGCGTCGACAGGAACACTGAAGCTTTCTTT. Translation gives CASSVDRNTEAFF.

The CDR3 sequence is CASSFPETGETEAFF. CDR3 in DNA: TGTGCCAGCAGCTTCCCTGAGACAGGGGAAACTGAAGCTTTCTTT. V usage is TRBV11-3 and J usage is TRBJ1-1; 8 bases line up with TRBD1. Germline assignment: CDR1 SGHNT and CDR2 YENEEA. This CDR3 has 15 residues. V shed 3 bases, J shed 5 bases, and the junction held 8 bases outside the gene matches.

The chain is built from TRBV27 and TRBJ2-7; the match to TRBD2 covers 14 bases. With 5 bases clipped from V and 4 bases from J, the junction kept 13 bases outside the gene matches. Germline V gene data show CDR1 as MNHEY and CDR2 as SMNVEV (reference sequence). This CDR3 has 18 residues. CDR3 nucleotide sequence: TGTGCCAGCAGTCTACGGACTAGCGGGAGGCAAACCCAATACGAGCAGTACTTC. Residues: CASSLRTSGRQTQYEQYF.